This T cell receptor beta chain emerged from a study of prognosis after radiotherapy for stage I lung cancer. At the level of the study: The 10 to 15 male and 6 or 7 female patients were aged about 50 to 84, median around 78 years. Whereas over 10 patients had adenocarcinoma, squamous cell carcinoma was the tumor in 6 or 7. Study-wide findings and caveats: Some TCR clones were expanded. Whether these clones were tumor-specific was not determined.

Two-round multiplex PCR amplified TCR beta CDR3 from genomic DNA. Primers were specific to each TRBV and TRBJ gene in first-round PCR. Second-round PCR used universal primers. TCRdb processed the multiplex PCR reads anew with MiXCR; each CDR3 protein has one entry. The sample consists of 20,000 to 25,000 distinct CDR3 sequences, 35% to 40% of them appearing once. At least ten counts were recorded for this clonotype. Its antigen remains unknown. The specimen was PBMCs, collected before or after stereotactic body radiation therapy (not recorded which). The sequence derives from a donor over 45 with non-small cell lung cancer.

The CDR3 coding sequence is TGTGCCAGCAGCTTCTACTTTGGGGGAGAGCAGTTCTTC. Translated, it gives CASSFYFGGEQFF. The chain has TRBV7-8 and TRBJ2-1; D might be TRBD1 or TRBD2, each matching 5 bases. The V end was cut by 3 bases, the J end by 10 bases, with 13 bases between. Germline V CDR1 and CDR2: SGHVS, FQNEAQ. This CDR3 is built from 13 residues.